Sequencing of this T cell receptor (beta chain) was carried out in a study of T cell repertoires in aging, cancer and after chemotherapy. General study findings and limits: Across the chemotherapy interval, each cancer cohort showed higher median generation probability, suggesting thymic rebound. Loss of evenness, beyond lost richness, contributed to age-related TCR diversity decline in cancer patients. Hematological cancer patients had lymphoid organ infiltration that may impair thymic emigration or T cell expansion.

This clonotype was counted a few times. Antigen: not known. Multiplex touch-down PCR with TRB-A/B primers amplified rearranged V-D-J TRB sequences. MiXCR, run by TCRdb on the multiplex PCR reads, gives a single entry per CDR3 protein. The sample includes about 640 distinct CDR3 sequences, roughly 26% of them seen just once. The template was genomic DNA from peripheral blood, not RNA. This receptor was taken from a human donor with a blood cancer. Sequencing was carried out using blood.

CDR3 sequence (DNA): TGTGCCAGCAGCTTAAGTGGGCAAGCGGATACGCAGTATTTT. It is translated as CASSLSGQADTQYF. This chain links TRBV7-3 with TRBJ2-3; D unclear. The V end was cut by 1 base, the J end by 6 bases, with 11 bases between. This CDR3 is built from 14 residues. Per the germline V gene, CDR1 is SGHTA and CDR2 is FQGTGA.